This is a list of T cell receptor beta chains from one sample in a study of blood T cell repertoires in COVID-19. TCRdb's copy holds only in-frame clones and misses some; the assay was immunoSEQ multiplex PCR. This repertoire shows 150,000 to 200,000 clones, about 85% found once; its top ten account for roughly 8%. Sequenced material: peripheral blood. Receptors originate from an older woman with acute or convalescent COVID-19. The CDR3 runs from the conserved cysteine through the conserved F or W. D genes are given only for firm matches. Clone sizes are given selectively: once, few, many, or a class where the clone is expanded.

clone_size d_call cdr3_length j_call v_call cdr3_aa cdr3_nt
NA NA 11 TRBJ2-2 TRBV6-5 CAGGKTGELFF TGTGCCGGGGGCAAAACCGGGGAGCTGTTTTTT
NA NA 13 TRBJ1-1 TRBV7-3 CASRGGVGTEAFF TGTGCCAGCAGGGGAGGGGTGGGCACTGAAGCTTTCTTT
NA TRBD1 16 TRBJ1-2 TRBV30 CAWSASGGQGVRGYTF TGTGCCTGGAGTGCGTCCGGAGGACAGGGGGTTCGTGGCTACACCTTC
NA TRBD1 13 TRBJ1-2 TRBV29-1 CSAAGGGIYGYTF TGCAGCGCCGCCGGAGGGGGCATCTATGGCTACACCTTC
NA NA 13 TRBJ1-6 TRBV11-3 CASSLDGVSPLHF TGTGCCAGCAGCTTGGACGGGGTTTCACCCCTCCACTTT
NA TRBD1 14 TRBJ1-2 TRBV5-5 CASSFPGQPFGYTF TGTGCCAGCAGCTTTCCGGGACAGCCTTTTGGCTACACCTTC
once NA 14 TRBJ2-7 TRBV6-6 CASSSSGQGYEQYF NA
few NA 14 TRBJ1-2 TRBV25-1 CASSEESRGYGYTF TGTGCCAGCAGTGAAGAAAGTCGCGGCTATGGCTACACCTTC
NA NA 14 TRBJ1-4 TRBV25-1 CASSDGSGVEKLFF TGTGCCAGCAGTGATGGGTCAGGGGTTGAAAAACTGTTTTTT
NA NA 13 TRBJ2-5 TRBV7-8 CASSPTSKETQYF TGTGCCAGCAGCCCAACTAGTAAAGAGACCCAGTACTTC
NA TRBD2 15 TRBJ2-2 TRBV5-1 CASTGTAGAPGELFF TGCGCCAGCACGGGTACAGCGGGAGCCCCCGGGGAGCTGTTTTTT
NA NA 15 TRBJ1-1 TRBV5-1 CASSSSPFGNTEAFF TGCGCCAGCAGCTCCTCCCCCTTCGGGAACACTGAAGCTTTCTTT
NA TRBD1 15 TRBJ2-6 TRBV7-9 CASSFTGAGANVLTF TGTGCCAGCAGCTTCACAGGGGCTGGGGCCAACGTCCTGACTTTC
NA TRBD2 13 TRBJ2-1 TRBV6-6 CASIPSGANEQFF TGTGCCAGCATACCTAGCGGGGCTAATGAGCAGTTCTTC
NA NA 16 TRBJ2-3 TRBV5-4 CASSLVGPLSTDTQYF TGTGCCAGCAGCTTAGTGGGGCCTCTCAGCACAGATACGCAGTATTTT
NA NA 13 TRBJ2-5 TRBV24-1 CATSDGGRETQYF TGTGCCACCAGTGATGGGGGCCGAGAGACCCAGTACTTC
NA NA 13 TRBJ1-5 TRBV5-1 CASSANSGQPQHF TGCGCCAGCAGCGCTAACAGTGGGCAGCCCCAGCATTTT
few TRBD1 15 TRBJ1-5 TRBV10-2 CASSEHRGISQPQHF TGCGCCAGCAGTGAGCACAGGGGGATCTCCCAGCCCCAGCATTTT
NA TRBD1 16 TRBJ2-7 TRBV14 CASSRNRGRDLHEQYF TGTGCCAGCAGTCGTAACAGGGGAAGGGATCTACACGAGCAGTACTTC
NA NA 14 TRBJ1-1 TRBV6-5 CASSYSTGITEAFF TGTGCCAGCAGTTACTCGACGGGGATCACTGAAGCTTTCTTT
NA NA 14 TRBJ2-1 TRBV19 CASSAPAGYNEQFF TGTGCCAGTAGTGCCCCGGCAGGCTACAATGAGCAGTTCTTC
NA TRBD2 14 TRBJ2-7 TRBV3-1/TRBV3-2 CASSQASGSYEQYF TGTGCCAGCAGCCAGGCTAGCGGCTCCTACGAGCAGTACTTC
NA TRBD1 16 TRBJ1-3 TRBV28 CASSLSHRGQGNTIYF TGTGCCAGCAGCTTATCCCACAGGGGGCAAGGAAACACCATATATTTT
NA NA 14 TRBJ1-2 TRBV28 CASIQTGGNYGYTF TGTGCCAGCATACAGACAGGCGGGAACTATGGCTACACCTTC